A single sample gave rise to the 31 T cell receptor beta chains below, sequenced in a study of blood T cell repertoires in COVID-19. Clones were sequenced by immunoSEQ multiplex PCR, and TCRdb holds only the in-frame ones, with some missing. Of 25,000 to 30,000 clones detected, around 89% appear once; the ten largest clones hold under 3.5%. The material sequenced was peripheral blood. These receptors were obtained from a human donor in a cohort sampled during active COVID-19.

V and J are TRBV2 and TRBJ1-2, with 11 bases fitting TRBD1. The CDR3 has 14 residues. Germline trimming cut 6 bases from V and 4 bases from J; bases unmatched to any gene: 4. The germline CDR1 and CDR2 sequences are SNHLY and FYNNEI. Written as DNA, the CDR3 is TGTGCCAGCAGCGCCGGGACAGGGGGCTATGGCTACACCTTC. As protein: CASSAGTGGYGYTF.

The gene calls are TRBV5-1 and TRBJ1-6; possible D gene TRBD1, 5 bases. V lost 4 bases, J lost 0 bases, and 11 bases lay in between. The CDR3 is 16 amino acids. Germline loops: CDR1 SGHRS, CDR2 YFSETQ. CDR3 bases: TGCGCCAGCAGCCCAGGGTCCCGCTCCTATAATTCACCCCTCCACTTT. It specifies CASSPGSRSYNSPLHF. The full variable domain, with the rest looked up from reference TRBV5-1 and TRBJ1-6, is KAGVTQTPRYLIKTRGQQVTLSCSPISGHRSVSWYQQTPGQGLQFLFEYFSETQRNKGNFPGRFSGRQFSNSRSEMNVSTLELGDSALYLCASSPGSRSYNSPLHFGNGTRLTVT.

In this sample, this clone turned up once. This CDR3 reads CASGLGSYEQYF. The CDR3, as DNA: TGTGCTAGTGGTCTCGGGAGTTACGAGCAGTACTTC. V usage is TRBV12-5 and J usage is TRBJ2-7; D is possibly TRBD2 (6 bases). CDR1 and CDR2 (germline): LGHNT, FRNRAP. The CDR3 extends over 12 amino acids. V gave up 5 bases and J gave up 4 bases, with 9 bases separating them.

This sequence joins TRBV18 and TRBJ1-5; D possibly corresponds to TRBD1 (6 bases). Trimming removed 1 base from V and 6 bases from J, with 13 bases in between. The CDR3 has 15 amino acids. Per germline, CDR1 KGHSH and CDR2 LQKENI. In DNA, the CDR3 is TGTGCCAGCTCACCACAGGGGGTTTTTAGTCAGCCCCAGCATTTT. Protein product: CASSPQGVFSQPQHF.

The chain couples TRBV11-2 to TRBJ2-1, with 8 bases lining up with TRBD2. This CDR3 is built from 14 residues. The J segment lost 7 bases and the V segment lost 3 bases, leaving 5 bases of the junction unmatched. Germline CDR1 is SGHAT and CDR2 is FQNNGV. The CDR3 protein is CASSLRSGGNEQFF. The CDR3 region has the DNA TGTGCCAGCAGCTTGAGGTCGGGGGGGAATGAGCAGTTCTTC. The whole variable domain, filled in from reference TRBV11-2 and TRBJ2-1, reads EAGVAQSPRYKIIEKRQSVAFWCNPISGHATLYWYQQILGQGPKLLIQFQNNGVVDDSQLPKDRFSAERLKGVDSTLKIQPAKLEDSAVYLCASSLRSGGNEQFFGPGTRLTVL.

This chain uses TRBV15 with TRBJ2-7; the D gene is possibly TRBD1 (6 bases). The CDR3 is 13 residues long. V was cut by 5 bases and J by 7 bases, with 15 bases left in between. Germline V gives CDR1 LNHNV, CDR2 YYDKDF (reference sequence). CDR3 nucleotide sequence: TGTGCCACCAGCGCCCGTCAGGGGTGGGAGCAGTACTTC. Its protein is CATSARQGWEQYF.

The rearrangement uses TRBV5-5 and TRBJ1-1; unclear D gene. The CDR3 extends over 13 amino acids. From germline, CDR1 is SGHKS and CDR2 YYEKEE (reference sequence). The V gene lost 0 bases and the J gene lost 6 bases, with 9 bases spanning the gap. DNA for the CDR3: TGTGCCAGCAGCTTGGCCGTGCCAGCTGAAGCTTTCTTT. It yields the protein CASSLAVPAEAFF.

The rearrangement uses TRBV3-1 (or the pseudogene TRBV3-2) and TRBJ1-2; D is unresolved. The CDR3 is made up of 13 amino acids. Germline CDR1 is LGHDT and CDR2 is YNNKEL (reference sequence). V lost 3 bases to trimming and J lost 7 bases, with 12 bases between them. CDR3 in amino acids: CASSHIQESGYTF. The CDR3, as DNA: TGTGCCAGCAGCCACATCCAGGAATCTGGCTACACCTTC.

This clone is judged medium-sized (0.01 to 0.1%). The chain has TRBV18 and TRBJ2-2; weak D call: TRBD2 (7 bases). Germline lookup yields CDR1 KGHSH and CDR2 LQKENI. CDR3 length: 16 amino acids. Deletions cut 0 bases from V and 3 bases from J, with 11 bases between. In DNA, the CDR3 is TGTGCCAGCTCACCACCGGGCGGGGGCTACACCGGGGAGCTGTTTTTT. The encoded protein is CASSPPGGGYTGELFF.

The gene calls are TRBV18 and TRBJ2-2; D call uncertain. This CDR3 region has 15 residues. Germline loops: CDR1 KGHSH, CDR2 LQKENI. V lost 0 bases, J lost 7 bases, and 12 bases lay in between. The CDR3 loop is CASSPPVISVGELFF. The CDR3 region has the DNA TGTGCCAGCTCACCACCGGTCATCAGCGTCGGGGAGCTGTTTTTT.

This clone showed up just a few times. The chain couples TRBV19 to TRBJ1-5; tentatively, D is TRBD1 (5 bases). The CDR3 totals 18 residues. Germline assignment: CDR1 LNHDA and CDR2 SQIVND (reference sequence). V lost 9 bases to trimming and J lost 0 bases, with 24 bases between them. For the CDR3, the DNA is TGTGCCAGCTGGGGCGGCCTTTCTTTTCCCTATAGCAATCAGCCCCAGCATTTT. Protein: CASWGGLSFPYSNQPQHF. The full variable domain, its missing parts supplied by reference TRBV19 and TRBJ1-5, is DGGITQSPKYLFRKEGQNVTLSCEQNLNHDAMYWYRQDPGQGLRLIYYSQIVNDFQKGDIAEGYSVSREKKESFPLTVTSAQKNPTAFYLCASWGGLSFPYSNQPQHFGDGTRLSIL.

The rearrangement uses TRBV6-5 and TRBJ1-1, with D unresolved. The CDR3 has 13 residues. V lost 4 bases and J lost 1, with 7 bases in between. From germline, CDR1 is MNHEY and CDR2 SVGAGI. CDR3 loop: CASSFGRNTEAFF. The CDR3 nucleotides are TGTGCCAGCAGTTTTGGGAGGAACACTGAAGCTTTCTTT.

The chain uses TRBV5-1 and TRBJ2-5; D not resolved. The CDR3 runs to 15 residues. V was cut by 4 bases and J by 2 bases, with 15 bases left in between. Germline V gene lookup returns CDR1 SGHRS and CDR2 YFSETQ. DNA for the CDR3: TGCGCCAGCAGCGCCCTCCTAACAGAGCAAGAGACCCAGTACTTC. Residues: CASSALLTEQETQYF.

The chain employs TRBV20-1 and TRBJ2-7; 7 nucleotides agree with TRBD2. CDR3 size: 11 residues. Per the germline V gene, CDR1 is DFQATT and CDR2 is SNEGSKA (reference sequence). The J segment lost 3 bases and the V segment lost 4 bases, leaving 0 bases of the junction unmatched. Here the CDR3 reads CSAKRDYEQYF. In nucleotides, the CDR3 is TGCAGTGCTAAGCGGGACTACGAGCAGTACTTC.

The CDR3 coding sequence is TGTGCCAGCAGCTTACAGGGGGGATTTAATTCACCCCTCCACTTT. This sequence encodes CASSLQGGFNSPLHF. The gene calls are TRBV7-2 and TRBJ1-6; 7 bases agree with TRBD1. This CDR3 region has 15 residues. Germline-derived CDR1 and CDR2 are SGHTA and FQGNSA. V shed 2 bases and J 6 bases; nucleotides not matched to a gene: 4.

This clone was recorded a few times. CDR3 amino acids: CASSIQNSNQPQHF. Here the CDR3 DNA reads TGTGCCAGCAGCATTCAAAATAGCAATCAGCCCCAGCATTTT. The rearrangement uses TRBV7-9 and TRBJ1-5; D not certain. Germline CDR1 and CDR2: SEHNR and FQNEAQ (reference sequence). Trimming shortened V by 5 bases and J by 0 bases, and 8 bases separated the two germline ends. The CDR3 spans 14 residues.

CDR3 sequence (DNA): TGTGCCAGCAGCCCGGGACATATGAACACCGGGGAGCTGTTTTTT. It encodes CASSPGHMNTGELFF. The rearrangement links TRBV5-6 to TRBJ2-2; D may be TRBD1 (6 bases). The germline gives CDR1 SGHDT, CDR2 YYEEEE. Trimming took 4 bases from V and 1 from J, leaving 11 bases between them. The CDR3 totals 15 residues.

This chain links TRBV7-3 with TRBJ2-5; 9 bases agree with TRBD2. CDR3 length equals 16 residues. Losses at the gene ends were 1 base for V and 1 base for J; bases not matched to a gene: 4. In germline, CDR1 is SGHTA, CDR2 FQGTGA. CDR3 sequence reads: CASSLIAGASQETQYF. The DNA for the CDR3 is TGTGCCAGCAGCTTAATAGCGGGGGCGAGCCAAGAGACCCAGTACTTC. Drawing the rest from reference TRBV7-3 and TRBJ2-5, the complete variable domain is GAGVSQTPSNKVTEKGKYVELRCDPISGHTALYWYRQSLGQGPEFLIYFQGTGAADDSGLPNDRFFAVRPEGSVSTLKIQRTERGDSAVYLCASSLIAGASQETQYFGPGTRLLVL.

The rearrangement links TRBV7-6 to TRBJ2-1; TRBD2 matches 8 bases. The CDR3 is 15 amino acids. V trimming: 0 bases; J trimming: 6 bases; junction bases outside the gene matches: 4. CDR1 and CDR2 from the germline V gene are SGHVS and FNYEAQ. CDR3 in amino acids: CASSLASGAFNEQFF. CDR3 DNA sequence: TGTGCCAGCAGCTTAGCTAGCGGGGCCTTCAATGAGCAGTTCTTC.

The chain combines TRBV18 with TRBJ1-1, with 8 positions matching TRBD1. Germline CDR1 and CDR2: KGHSH and LQKENI. The CDR3 sequence is 13 residues long. Germline trimming cut 3 bases from V and 3 bases from J; bases unmatched to any gene: 0. CDR3 amino acids: CASSPTGDTEAFF. The CDR3 nucleotides read TGTGCCAGCTCACCGACAGGGGACACTGAAGCTTTCTTT.

The chain carries TRBV7-2 and TRBJ2-3; 7 bases line up with TRBD2. In germline, CDR1 is SGHTA, CDR2 FQGNSA. The ends lost 0 bases at V and 4 bases at J; junction bases unmatched: 7. CDR3 length: 16 residues. The DNA for the CDR3 is TGTGCCAGCAGCTTAGCGGCGGGGGTGGTCTCAGATACGCAGTATTTT. Translating it yields CASSLAAGVVSDTQYF.

The rearrangement uses TRBV27 and TRBJ2-7, with a weak D call TRBD1 (6 bases). The CDR3 length is 14 residues. Germline V lookup: CDR1 MNHEY, CDR2 SMNVEV (reference sequence). Trimming took 5 bases from V and 6 from J, leaving 17 bases between them. CDR3 bases: TGTGCCAGCAGTCCGAATACAGGGCTCGCCGAGCAGTACTTC. The encoded protein is CASSPNTGLAEQYF.

V usage is TRBV7-2 and J usage is TRBJ1-2; a weak D match, TRBD1 (6 bases). The CDR3 contains 12 residues. Trimming took 2 bases from V and 8 from J, leaving 9 bases between them. CDR1 is SGHTA, CDR2 FQGNSA, per germline. The CDR3 loop reads CASSLMTGGYTF. CDR3 sequence (DNA): TGTGCCAGCAGCTTAATGACAGGCGGCTACACCTTC.

This rearrangement joins TRBV6-5 to TRBJ2-3; D perhaps matches TRBD1 (5 bases). The CDR3 has 15 amino acids. Deletions cut 6 bases from V and 4 bases from J, with 17 bases between. CDR1 and CDR2 (germline): MNHEY, SVGAGI. The CDR3 DNA follows: TGTGCCAGCAGAGCAGACAGATCATTTTCAGATACGCAGTATTTT. It codes for CASRADRSFSDTQYF.

The chain links TRBV12-3 or TRBV12-4 to TRBJ1-5; D gene uncertain. The V gene lost 8 bases and the J gene lost 3 bases, with 11 bases spanning the gap. This CDR3 comprises 13 residues. The CDR3 here is CASRAGVNQPQHF. CDR3 nucleotides: TGTGCCAGCCGTGCCGGGGTCAATCAGCCCCAGCATTTT.

This clone was seen more than once but under ten times. V usage is TRBV7-6 and J usage is TRBJ1-4; possible D gene TRBD1, 5 bases. There are 15 residues in the CDR3. Trimming cost V 4 bases and J 7 bases, with 16 bases left between them. Germline V gives CDR1 SGHVS, CDR2 FNYEAQ. The CDR3 bases are TGTGCCAGCAGCTCAGAGGGGAGGACGTTTGAAAAACTGTTTTTT. Amino acids: CASSSEGRTFEKLFF.

The V gene is TRBV25-1, the J gene TRBJ1-6; D remains unclear. Germline V CDR1 and CDR2: MGHDK, SYGVNS. The CDR3 covers 13 residues. V lost 10 bases and J 8 bases, leaving 15 bases between the germline ends. As DNA, the CDR3 is TGTGCCACCTCGCCTCAGTCTTATTCACCCCTCCACTTT. Its protein is CATSPQSYSPLHF.

This clone showed up just once. The CDR3 sequence is CASRGAGFYGYTF. As DNA, the CDR3 is TGTGCCAGCCGAGGCGCGGGTTTCTATGGCTACACCTTC. V is TRBV6-6 and J is TRBJ1-2, with D unresolved. The ends were cut back, 8 bases at V and 4 bases at J, with 14 bases in the middle. The CDR3 totals 13 residues. The germline V gene has CDR1 MNHNY and CDR2 SVGAGI (reference sequence).

The rearrangement links TRBV6-4 to TRBJ1-1; TRBD1 aligns across 7 bases. Germline trimming cut 7 bases from V and 11 bases from J; bases unmatched to any gene: 10. Germline V gene sequence: CDR1 MRHNA, CDR2 SNTAGT. The CDR3 length is 12 residues. CDR3 loop: CASTFDRVAAFF. The CDR3 DNA sequence: TGTGCCAGCACCTTCGACAGGGTAGCGGCTTTCTTT.

This sequence joins TRBV27 and TRBJ2-7, with 9 bases fitting TRBD1. Germline loops: CDR1 MNHEY, CDR2 SMNVEV (reference sequence). This CDR3 comprises 14 residues. Losses at the gene ends were 6 bases for V and 3 bases for J; bases not matched to a gene: 6. CDR3 DNA: TGTGCCAGCAGACACCGGGACAGGGACTACGAGCAGTACTTC. Translated, it gives CASRHRDRDYEQYF.

The rearrangement links TRBV7-9 to TRBJ2-3; TRBD2 agrees at 10 bases. V was pared by 8 bases and J by 3 bases, with 14 bases of the junction left unmatched. The CDR3 has 17 residues. Germline V CDR1 and CDR2: SEHNR, FQNEAQ (reference sequence). CDR3 nucleotides: TGTGCCAGCGCCCTATCTAGGGCTAGCGGGGGAACAGATACGCAGTATTTT. It codes for CASALSRASGGTDTQYF.